The 7 T cell receptor beta chains below were found in one sample sequenced in a study of technical replicates of blood from a handful of donors. The method was immunoSEQ multiplex PCR; TCRdb's version includes in-frame clones alone and lacks a portion of them. The sample lists approximately 73,000 clones, 95% to 98% occurring once. The sample consisted of T cells isolated from PBMCs. The receptor set was obtained from a human donor in good health.

The sample holds one count of this clone. The chain joins TRBV5-6 to TRBJ1-4, with 7 bases fitting TRBD1. Germline loops: CDR1 SGHDT, CDR2 YYEEEE. This CDR3 spans 16 amino acids. The V segment lost 3 bases and the J segment 5 bases; nucleotides outside the gene matches: 10. The DNA of the CDR3 is TGTGCCAGCAGCTCCCTTACCGGGACAGTAAATGAAAAACTGTTTTTT. It is translated as CASSSLTGTVNEKLFF. Supplemented by reference TRBV5-6 and TRBJ1-4, the full variable domain reads DAGVTQSPTHLIKTRGQQVTLRCSPKSGHDTVSWYQQALGQGPQFIFQYYEEEERQRGNFPDRFSGHQFPNYSSELNVNALLLGDSALYLCASSSLTGTVNEKLFFGSGTQLSVL.

The chain carries TRBV5-1 and TRBJ2-7, with TRBD2 as a possible D gene (5 bases). V lost 2 bases and J 3 bases, leaving 9 bases between the germline ends. CDR1 and CDR2 from the germline V gene are SGHRS and YFSETQ. This CDR3 has 13 amino acids. The CDR3, as DNA: TGCGCCAGCAGCTTAACCGGGGACTACGAGCAGTACTTC. Its translation: CASSLTGDYEQYF.

The chain links TRBV7-2 to TRBJ2-7; D gene uncertain. Deletions cut 0 bases from V and 4 bases from J, with 10 bases between. The CDR3 is 14 amino acids. Per germline, CDR1 SGHTA and CDR2 FQGNSA. The CDR3 here is CASSLARSSYEQYF. The CDR3 bases are TGTGCCAGCAGCTTAGCGCGATCGTCTTACGAGCAGTACTTC.

This chain uses TRBV5-6 with TRBJ2-2; 15 nucleotides align to TRBD2. The germline gives CDR1 SGHDT, CDR2 YYEEEE. The junction had 10 bases not matched to a gene; V was cut back by 7 bases and J by 3 bases. The CDR3 is 18 residues long. The CDR3: CASESWTSGRAYTGELFF. CDR3 DNA sequence: TGTGCCAGCGAAAGCTGGACTAGCGGGAGGGCCTACACCGGGGAGCTGTTTTTT.

The chain couples TRBV9 to TRBJ2-7; D is perhaps TRBD2 (6 bases). Germline assignment: CDR1 SGDLS and CDR2 YYNGEE. The CDR3 is 16 residues long. Trimming left V 3 bases short and J 0 bases short, with 16 bases between. CDR3 sequence reads: CASSGGARESSYEQYF. CDR3 bases: TGTGCCAGCAGCGGCGGGGCGCGGGAAAGCTCCTACGAGCAGTACTTC.

In DNA form, the CDR3 reads TGTGCCAGTAGTATGACAGTCACCGGGGAGCTGTTTTTT. This codes for CASSMTVTGELFF. The chain recombines TRBV19 with TRBJ2-2; D might be TRBD1 (5 bases). Germline V gene sequence: CDR1 LNHDA, CDR2 SQIVND (reference sequence). V lost 3 bases and J lost 4, with 6 bases in between. This CDR3 has 13 residues.

The rearrangement joins TRBV18 to TRBJ1-2, with TRBD1 identical over 7 bases. Trimming cost V 3 bases and J 2 bases; bases outside gene matches: 15. The CDR3 contains 18 residues. CDR1 is KGHSH, CDR2 LQKENI, per germline. The CDR3 DNA reads TGTGCCAGCTCACCGACAAGACAGGGTACCTTAACCAACTATGGCTACACCTTC. Translation gives CASSPTRQGTLTNYGYTF.